The present T cell receptor (beta chain) was sequenced within a study of CD8 T cells in Susac syndrome. With random hexamers, reverse transcription was performed on roughly 0.45 to 1 ug of RNA. MiXCR was run by TCRdb on the immunoSEQ multiplex PCR reads, yielding one entry per CDR3 protein. The table has some 160,000 distinct CDR3 sequences, around 94% seen once. V lost 2 bases to trimming and J lost 5 bases; unmatched junction nucleotides: 8. The germline gives CDR1 LNHNV, CDR2 YYDKDF (reference sequence). This CDR3 contains 15 residues. V usage is TRBV15 and J usage is TRBJ2-7; 8 bases map to TRBD1. The TCR originated in a human donor with Susac syndrome. Sequencing was carried out using CD4+ T cells from PBMCs. The chain's CDR3 is CATSRSRDRPHEQYF. The CDR3 bases are TGTGCCACCAGCAGAAGCCGGGACAGGCCCCACGAGCAGTACTTC.